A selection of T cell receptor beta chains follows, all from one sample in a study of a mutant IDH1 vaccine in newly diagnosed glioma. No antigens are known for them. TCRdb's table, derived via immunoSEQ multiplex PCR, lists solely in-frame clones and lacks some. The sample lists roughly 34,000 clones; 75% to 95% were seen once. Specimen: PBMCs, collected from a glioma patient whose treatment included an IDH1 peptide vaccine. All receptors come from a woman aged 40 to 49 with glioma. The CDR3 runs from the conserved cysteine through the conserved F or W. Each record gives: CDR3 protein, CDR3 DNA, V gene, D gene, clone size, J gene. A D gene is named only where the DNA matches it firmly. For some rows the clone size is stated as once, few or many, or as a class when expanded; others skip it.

CDR3aa: CAAVGNTEAFF
CDR3nt: TGTGCCGCCGTGGGAAACACTGAAGCTTTCTTT
v_gene: TRBV19
d_gene: NA
abundance: NA
j_gene: TRBJ1-1

CDR3aa: CASSLGSHSTDTQYF
CDR3nt: TGCGCCAGCAGCTTGGGCTCCCACTCCACAGATACGCAGTATTTT
v_gene: TRBV5-1
d_gene: NA
abundance: NA
j_gene: TRBJ2-3

CDR3aa: CASNRDEQYF
CDR3nt: TGTGCCAGCAATAGGGACGAGCAGTACTTC
v_gene: TRBV2
d_gene: NA
abundance: NA
j_gene: TRBJ2-7

CDR3aa: CASSSPSEANYGYTF
CDR3nt: TGTGCCAGCAGTTCTCCCTCGGAAGCTAACTATGGCTACACCTTC
v_gene: TRBV27
d_gene: NA
abundance: NA
j_gene: TRBJ1-2

CDR3aa: CASSYRDRGSGYTF
CDR3nt: TGTGCCAGCAGTTACCGGGACAGGGGAAGTGGCTACACCTTC
v_gene: TRBV6-5
d_gene: TRBD1
abundance: NA
j_gene: TRBJ1-2

CDR3aa: CASSELDREYSNQPQHF
CDR3nt: TGTGCCAGCAGTGAACTTGACAGGGAATATAGCAATCAGCCCCAGCATTTT
v_gene: TRBV6-1
d_gene: TRBD1
abundance: NA
j_gene: TRBJ1-5

CDR3aa: CASSYREAGIQHF
CDR3nt: TGTGCCAGCAGTTACCGGGAAGCTGGAATTCAGCATTTT
v_gene: TRBV6-5
d_gene: NA
abundance: NA
j_gene: TRBJ1-5

CDR3aa: CSASAGTEAFF
CDR3nt: TGCAGTGCTAGCGCAGGGACTGAAGCTTTCTTT
v_gene: TRBV20-1
d_gene: NA
abundance: NA
j_gene: TRBJ1-1

CDR3aa: CASSRPSGGFGELFF
CDR3nt: TGCGCCAGCAGCCGCCCCAGCGGGGGGTTCGGGGAGCTGTTTTTT
v_gene: TRBV5-1
d_gene: TRBD2
abundance: NA
j_gene: TRBJ2-2

CDR3aa: CASSEQTGFDEQYF
CDR3nt: TGTGCCAGCAGTGAACAGACAGGGTTCGACGAGCAGTACTTC
v_gene: TRBV6-1
d_gene: TRBD1
abundance: NA
j_gene: TRBJ2-7

CDR3aa: CASSPQSPGPVYEQYF
CDR3nt: TGTGCCAGCAGCCCCCAGTCGCCGGGACCCGTCTACGAGCAGTACTTC
v_gene: TRBV7-6
d_gene: NA
abundance: NA
j_gene: TRBJ2-7

CDR3aa: CASSEAGTHSYEQYF
CDR3nt: TGTGCCAGCAGTGAGGCCGGGACACACTCCTACGAGCAGTACTTC
v_gene: TRBV25-1
d_gene: NA
abundance: NA
j_gene: TRBJ2-7

CDR3aa: CASSDRGRRYGYTF
CDR3nt: TGTGCCAGCAGTGACAGGGGGCGCCGCTATGGCTACACCTTC
v_gene: TRBV6-5
d_gene: TRBD1
abundance: NA
j_gene: TRBJ1-2

CDR3aa: CASSLGGGTGYTF
CDR3nt: TGTGCCAGCAGCTTAGGCGGGGGGACTGGCTACACCTTC
v_gene: TRBV5-4
d_gene: NA
abundance: NA
j_gene: TRBJ1-2

CDR3aa: CASNRGRDEQFF
CDR3nt: TGTGCGAGCAACAGGGGGCGCGACGAGCAGTTCTTC
v_gene: TRBV2
d_gene: TRBD1
abundance: NA
j_gene: TRBJ2-1

CDR3aa: CASSLGTSNQPQHF
CDR3nt: TGCGCCAGCAGCCTAGGTACGAGCAATCAGCCCCAGCATTTT
v_gene: TRBV4-1
d_gene: NA
abundance: NA
j_gene: TRBJ1-5

CDR3aa: CASSQAPDSYYGYTF
CDR3nt: TGCGCCAGCAGCCAAGCCCCCGACAGTTACTATGGCTACACCTTC
v_gene: TRBV4-1
d_gene: NA
abundance: NA
j_gene: TRBJ1-2

CDR3aa: CSVRTLTSGAMAKNIQYF
CDR3nt: TGCAGCGTGAGGACGTTGACTAGCGGGGCAATGGCCAAAAACATTCAGTACTTC
v_gene: TRBV29-1
d_gene: TRBD2
abundance: NA
j_gene: TRBJ2-4

CDR3aa: CASSLGQENTEAFF
CDR3nt: TGTGCCAGCTCACTGGGACAGGAGAACACTGAAGCTTTCTTT
v_gene: TRBV18
d_gene: TRBD1
abundance: NA
j_gene: TRBJ1-1

CDR3aa: CASSRDFNYGYTF
CDR3nt: TGTGCCAGCAGCAGGGATTTCAACTATGGCTACACCTTC
v_gene: TRBV5-8
d_gene: NA
abundance: NA
j_gene: TRBJ1-2

CDR3aa: CAWSDGSGYEQYF
CDR3nt: TGTGCCTGGAGTGATGGTAGCGGGTACGAGCAGTACTTC
v_gene: TRBV30
d_gene: TRBD2
abundance: once
j_gene: TRBJ2-7

CDR3aa: CSAGELTEAFF
CDR3nt: TGCAGCGCGGGGGAACTCACTGAAGCTTTCTTT
v_gene: TRBV29-1
d_gene: NA
abundance: once
j_gene: TRBJ1-1

CDR3aa: CASSHYWPAWGEQYF
CDR3nt: TGCGCCAGCAGCCACTATTGGCCTGCTTGGGGCGAGCAGTACTTC
v_gene: TRBV4-1
d_gene: NA
abundance: NA
j_gene: TRBJ2-7

CDR3aa: CASSAQGPSYNEQFF
CDR3nt: TGTGCCAGCAGTGCCCAGGGGCCCTCCTACAATGAGCAGTTCTTC
v_gene: TRBV2
d_gene: NA
abundance: NA
j_gene: TRBJ2-1

CDR3aa: CASSRKLLQRLEKLFF
CDR3nt: TGCGCCAGCAGCCGCAAGCTTCTACAGAGACTTGAAAAACTGTTTTTT
v_gene: TRBV4-3
d_gene: NA
abundance: NA
j_gene: TRBJ1-4

CDR3aa: CASSMGVEQPQHF
CDR3nt: TGTGCCAGTAGTATGGGCGTCGAGCAGCCCCAGCATTTT
v_gene: TRBV19
d_gene: NA
abundance: NA
j_gene: TRBJ1-5

CDR3aa: CASSIEGITNEKLFF
CDR3nt: TGTGCCAGCTCGATCGAGGGGATCACTAATGAAAAACTGTTTTTT
v_gene: TRBV2
d_gene: NA
abundance: NA
j_gene: TRBJ1-4

CDR3aa: CASTFNSGGGYNEQFF
CDR3nt: TGCGCCAGCACCTTTAATTCAGGGGGCGGCTACAATGAGCAGTTCTTC
v_gene: TRBV5-1
d_gene: TRBD1
abundance: NA
j_gene: TRBJ2-1

CDR3aa: CASSLVGIPYEQYF
CDR3nt: TGTGCCAGCAGCTTGGTCGGTATACCCTACGAGCAGTACTTC
v_gene: TRBV5-6
d_gene: NA
abundance: NA
j_gene: TRBJ2-7

CDR3aa: CASSSTGISGANVLTF
CDR3nt: TGTGCCAGCAGTTCGACGGGGATCTCTGGGGCCAACGTCCTGACTTTC
v_gene: TRBV27
d_gene: NA
abundance: NA
j_gene: TRBJ2-6

CDR3aa: CASQGYSNQPQHF
CDR3nt: TGTGCCAGCCAGGGGTATAGCAATCAGCCCCAGCATTTT
v_gene: TRBV2
d_gene: NA
abundance: NA
j_gene: TRBJ1-5

CDR3aa: CASSLPGRPEAFF
CDR3nt: TGTGCCAGCAGCTTGCCGGGAAGGCCTGAAGCTTTCTTT
v_gene: TRBV5-4
d_gene: NA
abundance: NA
j_gene: TRBJ1-1

CDR3aa: CASSPTTASTDTQYF
CDR3nt: TGTGCCAGCAGCCCCACAACAGCATCCACAGATACGCAGTATTTT
v_gene: TRBV9
d_gene: NA
abundance: NA
j_gene: TRBJ2-3

CDR3aa: CASSLESGGQYGYTF
CDR3nt: TGCGCCAGCAGCTTGGAGTCAGGGGGCCAATATGGCTACACCTTC
v_gene: TRBV5-1
d_gene: TRBD1
abundance: NA
j_gene: TRBJ1-2

CDR3aa: CASSGGTGEANTGELFF
CDR3nt: TGTGCCAGCAGTGGGGGGACAGGGGAGGCGAACACCGGGGAGCTGTTTTTT
v_gene: TRBV2
d_gene: TRBD1
abundance: NA
j_gene: TRBJ2-2

CDR3aa: CASRDPGAEQYF
CDR3nt: TGTGCCAGCAGGGATCCTGGGGCCGAGCAGTACTTC
v_gene: TRBV2
d_gene: NA
abundance: NA
j_gene: TRBJ2-7

CDR3aa: CASSPTLGGGASYEQYF
CDR3nt: TGTGCCAGCAGCCCAACCCTCGGAGGGGGCGCATCCTACGAGCAGTACTTC
v_gene: TRBV14
d_gene: NA
abundance: NA
j_gene: TRBJ2-7

CDR3aa: CASSLRFTNTGELFF
CDR3nt: TGTGCCAGCAGCCTGAGGTTTACGAACACCGGGGAGCTGTTTTTT
v_gene: TRBV7-2
d_gene: NA
abundance: NA
j_gene: TRBJ2-2

CDR3aa: CASSAQTGTSAAVLTF
CDR3nt: TGTGCCAGCAGCGCGCAGACGGGGACATCCGCCGCCGTCCTGACTTTC
v_gene: TRBV7-6
d_gene: NA
abundance: NA
j_gene: TRBJ2-6

CDR3aa: CASSYGGEGYTF
CDR3nt: TGTGCCAGCAGTTACGGGGGCGAGGGCTACACCTTC
v_gene: TRBV6-5
d_gene: NA
abundance: NA
j_gene: TRBJ1-2